This T cell receptor beta chain was captured by sequencing in a study of CD8 T cells in ankylosing spondylitis. Broader study findings: Seemingly characteristic of ankylosing spondylitis blood was a TCR beta motif consisting of 7 or 8 highly homologous variants. Disease-associated clones were CD8+ and fairly uncommon in peripheral blood. There was reportedly significant enrichment of clones that were disease-linked in matched ankylosing spondylitis synovial fluid.

5'-RACE, quantitative and with molecular barcodes, yielded the TCR beta libraries. Via MiXCR, TCRdb re-called the 5' RACE reads, giving one row per CDR3 protein. The sample lists around 340,000 distinct CDR3 sequences, 20% seen once, with less than 15% in the top ten. The CDR3 loop spans 13 amino acids. V was cut by 6 bases and J by 10 bases, with 16 bases left in between. CDR1 is MDHEN, CDR2 SYDVKM, per germline. This clonotype occurred a few times. What it recognizes is unknown. This chain links TRBV28 with TRBJ1-5; D call uncertain. The sequence derives from a male donor with ankylosing spondylitis or in good health (not recorded which). The sequenced sample was blood, either unsorted or a sorted T cell fraction (not recorded which). CDR3 protein: CASSPMGFGPQHF. The CDR3 DNA sequence: TGTGCCAGCAGCCCCATGGGGTTCGGTCCCCAGCATTTT.